These T cell receptor beta chains were read from a single sample in a study of beta chain features in type 1 diabetes. Only in-frame clones appear in the TCRdb table, and some are missing; sequencing was by immunoSEQ multiplex PCR. The table lists about 160,000 clones, roughly 59% of them singletons. Sequencing was carried out using naive CD4+ T cells from blood. Every receptor here comes from a man aged 25-40 years with type 1 diabetes. The conserved cysteine and the conserved F or W are not part of the CDR3 here.

TRBJ2-3 TRBV5-4 ASSLVGPTDTQY
TRBJ2-6 TRBV9 ASSVQGNSGANVLT
TRBJ2-7 TRBV29-1 SVSLDWTSGGTYEQY
TRBJ2-3 TRBV2 ASSDIQGTDTQY
TRBJ2-3 TRBV7-2 ASSPWGANTDTQY
TRBJ2-3 TRBV7-2 ASSLEGTSTDTQY
TRBJ2-5 TRBV2 ASSEDRWRVQY
TRBJ2-5 TRBV6-5 ASSRQLEGETQY
TRBJ2-3 TRBV19 ASSISLVSPDTQY
TRBJ2-1 TRBV4-3 ASSQIGQIYNEQF
TRBJ2-5 TRBV29-1 GGGAVQETQY
TRBJ2-3 TRBV29-1 SGGRMAGTSTDTQY
TRBJ2-3 TRBV6-5 ASSYRTLRDTQY
TRBJ2-2 TRBV11-2 ASSFSSNTGELF
TRBJ2-3 TRBV29-1 SVCRDSGTDTQY
TRBJ2-3 TRBV5-6 ASRGQATDTQY
TRBJ2-7 TRBV7-2 ASSLALGGGAYEQY
TRBJ2-5 TRBV7-2 ASSSTGGETQY
TRBJ1-3 TRBV30 AWQTGTFSGNTIY
TRBJ2-5 TRBV10-3 AISESAGAETQY
TRBJ1-1 TRBV29-1 STRDETEAF
TRBJ2-7 TRBV4-3 ASSQDYSSSYEQY
TRBJ2-1 TRBV2 ASSTDGNEQF
TRBJ2-7 TRBV28 ASSSIGQGAYEQY
TRBJ2-3 TRBV2 ASGKDTQY
TRBJ2-7 TRBV29-1 SVGPGPYEQY
TRBJ2-5 TRBV9 ASSHRDRSQETQY
TRBJ2-3 TRBV7-9 ASSLARVPDTQY
TRBJ1-1 TRBV4-3 ASSQIPGSTEAF